A single sample is the source of the 10 T cell receptor beta chains below, sequenced in a study of CD8 T cells in Susac syndrome. The authors reverse transcribed roughly 0.5 to 1 ug RNA with random hexamers. MiXCR was run by TCRdb on the immunoSEQ multiplex PCR reads, yielding one entry per CDR3 protein. In the table there are around 230,000 distinct CDR3 sequences, less than 96% of which are singletons. The sample comprised CD4+ T cells from PBMCs. Receptors originate from a human donor with Susac syndrome.

The CDR3 nucleotides read TGCGCCAGTACTGGAAATAGCCAGCAAGAGACCCAGTACTTC. Translating gives CASTGNSQQETQYF. The J gene is TRBJ2-5, the V gene TRBV5-1; D gene unclear. The CDR3 is made up of 14 amino acids. Per the germline V gene, CDR1 is SGHRS and CDR2 is YFSETQ. V dropped 8 bases and J dropped 2 bases, with 16 bases sitting between them.

CDR3 sequence: CASRGRVLRQPQHF. The CDR3 DNA reads TGTGCCAGCAGAGGCAGGGTGTTGCGGCAGCCCCAGCATTTT. V is TRBV28 and J is TRBJ1-5, with D perhaps matching TRBD1 (5 bases). The V gene's germline CDR1 is MDHEN and CDR2 SYDVKM. The germline V and J ends were trimmed by 6 bases and 7 bases, with 16 bases remaining between them. The CDR3 has 14 amino acids.

V and J are TRBV27 and TRBJ2-1; D gene unclear. Germline CDR1 is MNHEY and CDR2 is SMNVEV (reference sequence). The CDR3 totals 15 residues. The germline V and J ends were trimmed by 3 bases and 0 bases, with 9 bases remaining between them. The CDR3 loop reads CASSLYKSSYNEQFF. The CDR3, as DNA: TGTGCCAGCAGTTTGTACAAGAGCTCCTACAATGAGCAGTTCTTC.

The chain joins TRBV5-1 to TRBJ2-5; 8 nucleotides line up with TRBD1. V gave up 5 bases and J gave up 4 bases; unmatched junction bases: 13. Looked up from germline, CDR1 is SGHRS and CDR2 is YFSETQ. The length of the CDR3 is 16 residues. The CDR3 sequence: CASRATGQVIGETQYF. The CDR3 bases are TGCGCCAGCAGGGCAACGGGACAGGTTATCGGAGAGACCCAGTACTTC.

The chain employs TRBV30 and TRBJ1-3, with D possibly matching TRBD1 (6 bases). The ends were cut back, 3 bases at V and 4 bases at J, with 16 bases in the middle. The CDR3 consists of 15 residues. The germline gives CDR1 GTSNPN, CDR2 SVGIG (reference sequence). As DNA, the CDR3 is TGTGCCTGGAGACAGGGTTTGATGGAAGGAAACACCATATATTTT. Its translation is CAWRQGLMEGNTIYF.

The chain uses TRBV12-3 or TRBV12-4 and TRBJ1-2; 8 bases agree with TRBD1. The V segment lost 5 bases and the J segment 4 bases; nucleotides outside the gene matches: 9. The CDR3 consists of 15 residues. The CDR3, as DNA: TGTGCCAGCAGTCCGCCGGGACAGGAGTTCTATGGCTACACCTTC. Its protein product is CASSPPGQEFYGYTF.

This chain uses TRBV2 with TRBJ2-3; D is undetermined. The CDR3 is 11 amino acids. Germline V CDR1 and CDR2: SNHLY, FYNNEI. The V end was cut by 1 base, the J end by 15 bases, with 11 bases between. The CDR3 DNA reads as TGTGCCAGCAGTGAAGAATGGCGGCTCTATTTT. As protein: CASSEEWRLYF.

The chain combines TRBV21-1 with TRBJ2-7; the table's D call TRBD1 went unverified against the DNA. TRBV21-1 counts as a pseudogene. There are 15 residues in the CDR3. CDR3 residues: CASSKRKRRRHEQYF. CDR3 coding DNA: TGTGCCAGCAGCAAGAGGAAACGGCGCCGTCACGAGCAGTACTTC.

The V gene is TRBV3-1, the J gene TRBJ2-4, with 9 bases matching TRBD2. CDR3 length equals 15 residues. Per germline, CDR1 LGHDT and CDR2 YNNKEL (reference sequence). V lost 7 bases, J lost 8 bases, and 12 bases stayed unmatched. CDR3 loop: CASMQAGGLFHIQYF. The CDR3 bases are TGTGCCAGCATGCAAGCGGGAGGACTTTTCCACATTCAGTACTTC.

The V gene is TRBV7-2, the J gene TRBJ1-2; tentatively, D is TRBD1 (5 bases). CDR3 size: 13 residues. Trimming took off 5 bases at V and 8 bases at J, with 15 bases between the two ends. Per the germline V gene, CDR1 is SGHTA and CDR2 is FQGNSA. The CDR3 region is CASSPQGTSGYTF. DNA of the CDR3: TGTGCCAGCAGCCCTCAGGGAACCTCGGGCTACACCTTC. Based on the CDR3 plus reference TRBV7-2 and TRBJ1-2, the full variable domain is GAGVSQSPSNKVTEKGKDVELRCDPISGHTALYWYRQSLGQGLEFLIYFQGNSAPDKSGLPSDRFSAERTGGSVSTLTIQRTQQEDSAVYLCASSPQGTSGYTFGSGTRLTVV.